This TCR beta chain appears in the sequencing data of a study of OX40 agonist ivuxolimab in advanced cancers. This clone was seen once. Method: immunoSEQ multiplex PCR; TCRdb's copy keeps in-frame clones and lacks some. The sample lists some 69,000 clones; approximately 86% were seen once. Deletions cut 3 bases from V and 0 bases from J, with 9 bases between. This CDR3 has 15 amino acids. From germline, CDR1 is SGHAT and CDR2 FQNNGV. The source material was CD4+ or CD8+ T cells sorted from blood, sampled in a trial of the OX40 agonist ivuxolimab. This rearrangement joins TRBV11-2 to TRBJ2-1; D is unresolved. The receptor was derived from an adult with an advanced solid tumor such as melanoma, head and neck, liver or kidney cancer. This chain's CDR3 is CASSFDATSYNEQFF. DNA of the CDR3: TGTGCCAGCAGCTTTGACGCCACCTCCTACAATGAGCAGTTCTTC.